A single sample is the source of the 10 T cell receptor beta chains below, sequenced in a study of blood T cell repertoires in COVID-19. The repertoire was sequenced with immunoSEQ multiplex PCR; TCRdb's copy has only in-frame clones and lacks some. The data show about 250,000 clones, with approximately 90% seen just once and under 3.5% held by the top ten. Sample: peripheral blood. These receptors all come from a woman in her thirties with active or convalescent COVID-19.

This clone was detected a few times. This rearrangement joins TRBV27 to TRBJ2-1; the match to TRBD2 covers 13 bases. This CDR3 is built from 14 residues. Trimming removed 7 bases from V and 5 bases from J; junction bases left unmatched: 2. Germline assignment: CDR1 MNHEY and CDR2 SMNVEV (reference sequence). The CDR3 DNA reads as TGTGCCAGCACCGGACTAGCGGGGGACAATGAGCAGTTCTTC. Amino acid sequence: CASTGLAGDNEQFF.

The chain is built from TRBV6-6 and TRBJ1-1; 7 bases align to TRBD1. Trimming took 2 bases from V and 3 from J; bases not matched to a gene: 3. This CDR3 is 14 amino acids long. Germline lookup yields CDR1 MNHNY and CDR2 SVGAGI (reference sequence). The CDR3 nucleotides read TGTGCCAGCAGTTACAAGGGGGCTGACACTGAAGCTTTCTTT. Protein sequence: CASSYKGADTEAFF.

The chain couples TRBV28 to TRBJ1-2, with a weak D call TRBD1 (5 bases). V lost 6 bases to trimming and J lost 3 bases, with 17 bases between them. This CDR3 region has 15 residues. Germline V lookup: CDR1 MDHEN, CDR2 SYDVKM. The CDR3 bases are TGTGCCAGCAGGGGGCGGGACGGCACTCACTATGGCTACACCTTC. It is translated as CASRGRDGTHYGYTF.

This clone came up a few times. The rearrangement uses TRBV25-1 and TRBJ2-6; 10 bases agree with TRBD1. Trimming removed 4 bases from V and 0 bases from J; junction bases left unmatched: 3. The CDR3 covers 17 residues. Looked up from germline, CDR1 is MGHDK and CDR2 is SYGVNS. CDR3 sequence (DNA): TGTGCCAGCAGTGCCGGGACAGGGGTCTCTGGGGCCAACGTCCTGACTTTC. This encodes CASSAGTGVSGANVLTF.

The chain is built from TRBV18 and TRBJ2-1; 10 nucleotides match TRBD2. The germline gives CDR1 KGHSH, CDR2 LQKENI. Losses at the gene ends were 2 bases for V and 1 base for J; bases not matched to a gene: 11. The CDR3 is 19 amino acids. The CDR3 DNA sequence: TGTGCCAGCTCACCAGGGCTAGCGGGGGCTGAGGCGTCCTACAATGAGCAGTTCTTC. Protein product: CASSPGLAGAEASYNEQFF. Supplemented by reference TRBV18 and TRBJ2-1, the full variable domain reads NAGVMQNPRHLVRRRGQEARLRCSPMKGHSHVYWYRQLPEEGLKFMVYLQKENIIDESGMPKERFSAEFPKEGPSILRIQQVVRGDSAAYFCASSPGLAGAEASYNEQFFGPGTRLTVL.

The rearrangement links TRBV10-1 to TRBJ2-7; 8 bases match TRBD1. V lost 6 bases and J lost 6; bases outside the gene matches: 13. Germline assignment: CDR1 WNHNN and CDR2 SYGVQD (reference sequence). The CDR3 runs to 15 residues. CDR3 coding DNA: TGCGCCAGCAGCCTCCAGACAGGGGCCCCCGGCGAGCAGTACTTC. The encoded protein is CASSLQTGAPGEQYF.

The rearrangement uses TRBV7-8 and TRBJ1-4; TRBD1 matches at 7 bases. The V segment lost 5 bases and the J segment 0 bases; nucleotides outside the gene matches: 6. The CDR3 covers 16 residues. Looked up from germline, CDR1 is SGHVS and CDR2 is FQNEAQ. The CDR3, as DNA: TGTGCCAGCAGCCGACGGGACAGCCCAACTAATGAAAAACTGTTTTTT. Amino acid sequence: CASSRRDSPTNEKLFF. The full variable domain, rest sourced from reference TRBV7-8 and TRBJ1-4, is GAGVSQSPRYKVAKRGQDVALRCDPISGHVSLFWYQQALGQGPEFLTYFQNEAQLDKSGLPSDRFFAERPEGSVSTLKIQRTQQEDSAVYLCASSRRDSPTNEKLFFGSGTQLSVL.

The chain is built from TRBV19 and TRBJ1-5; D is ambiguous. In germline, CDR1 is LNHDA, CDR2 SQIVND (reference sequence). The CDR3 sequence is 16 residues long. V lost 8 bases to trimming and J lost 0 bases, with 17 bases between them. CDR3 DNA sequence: TGTGCCAGTTCCGGTCTTAGACAAAATAGCAATCAGCCCCAGCATTTT. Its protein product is CASSGLRQNSNQPQHF.

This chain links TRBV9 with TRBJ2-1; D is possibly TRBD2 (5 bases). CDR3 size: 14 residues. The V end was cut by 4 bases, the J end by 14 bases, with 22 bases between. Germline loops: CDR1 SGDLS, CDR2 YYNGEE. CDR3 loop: CASSPVGRPRSKFF. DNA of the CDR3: TGTGCCAGCAGCCCTGTAGGGAGACCACGTAGTAAGTTCTTC.

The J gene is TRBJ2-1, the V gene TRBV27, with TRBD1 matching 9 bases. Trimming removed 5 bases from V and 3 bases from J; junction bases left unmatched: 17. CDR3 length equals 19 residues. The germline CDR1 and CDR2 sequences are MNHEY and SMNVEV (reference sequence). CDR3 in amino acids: CASSPGTGIASPVYNEQFF. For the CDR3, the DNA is TGTGCCAGCAGTCCAGGGACAGGGATAGCATCTCCTGTCTACAATGAGCAGTTCTTC.